This T cell receptor (beta chain) was sequenced in a study of shared clonotypes between healthy human individuals. The overall study: A couple of women and a few men aged 18 to 49 served as donors.

To note about this clone: Its target is unknown.

Running of the assay took place at deep level. Assay used: immunoSEQ multiplex PCR; TCRdb lists only in-frame clones, some missing. Counted here are about 99,000 clones, roughly 45% occurring once; the ten biggest clones make up roughly 15%. CDR1 and CDR2 (germline): MNHNS, SASEGT. This CDR3 is 17 amino acids long. V gave up 1 base and J gave up 5 bases; unmatched junction bases: 10. The study, taken as a whole, reports: The donor pool, a small one, limited the genetic and exposure-history diversity represented.

The sequencing sample was made of PBMCs. This clonotype was obtained from a middle-aged woman in good health. Some clones in this sample may be carry-over from other donors' samples. The chain links TRBV6-1 to TRBJ2-2; TRBD2 aligns across 7 bases. In DNA form, the CDR3 reads TGTGCCAGCAGTGAAGGGGGGGGAGTGGGAGGTACCGGGGAGCTGTTTTTT. Translated, it gives CASSEGGGVGGTGELFF.